Below, 12 T cell receptor beta chains from the same sample are listed, as sequenced in a study of shared clonotypes between healthy human individuals. The data were produced by immunoSEQ multiplex PCR, yet TCRdb's version contains in-frame clones alone and is incomplete. The data hold approximately 810,000 clones, with 80% to 95% observed a single time. Positively selected for CCR7, the CD45RO-negative cells used as naive CD8 cells excluded terminally differentiated effector memory CD45RA+ cells. The sequenced material came from naive CD8+ T cells sorted from blood. These receptors were obtained from a young man in good health.

CDR3 loop: CASSLGQGYGYTF. The CDR3 nucleotides read TGTGCCAGCAGTTTGGGACAGGGCTATGGCTACACCTTC. The chain uses TRBV28 and TRBJ1-2; 9 bases are shared with TRBD1. Germline-derived CDR1 and CDR2 are MDHEN and SYDVKM. The length of the CDR3 is 13 residues. V shed 3 bases, J shed 4 bases, and the junction held 0 bases outside the gene matches.

Of note for this clone: A much larger clone is a single base away; this may be a read error. The rearrangement links TRBV6-4 to TRBJ1-1; D gene unclear. Germline V CDR1 and CDR2: MRHNA, SNTAGT. This CDR3 spans 13 amino acids. The CDR3 loop is CARSVAQNTEAFF. The CDR3 DNA reads TGTGCCCGCAGTGTCGCCCAGAACACTGAAGCTTTCTTT.

This clone occurred a few times. This chain connects TRBV4-1 to TRBJ1-2; D is ambiguous. Germline CDR1 reads MGHRA; CDR2 reads YSYEKL. The V gene lost 4 bases and the J gene lost 2 bases, with 11 bases spanning the gap. The CDR3 is made up of 14 amino acids. In nucleotides, the CDR3 is TGCGCCAGCAGCCCTTTGGGATTCAACTATGGCTACACCTTC. Amino acid sequence: CASSPLGFNYGYTF.

The chain recombines TRBV13 with TRBJ1-1, with D tentatively TRBD1 (5 bases). Trimming shortened V by 4 bases and J by 6 bases, and 9 bases separated the two germline ends. CDR1 is PRHDT, CDR2 FYEKMQ, per germline (reference sequence). The CDR3 covers 12 residues. The CDR3 bases are TGTGCCAGCAGCTCCGGGACGGCTGAAGCTTTCTTT. Protein sequence: CASSSGTAEAFF.

This clone showed up just once. The genes are TRBV10-2 and TRBJ2-7; the match to TRBD2 covers 13 bases. Germline V gene data show CDR1 as WSHSY and CDR2 as SAAADI. V gave up 7 bases and J gave up 3 bases; unmatched junction bases: 6. CDR3 length: 15 residues. The CDR3 bases are TGCGCCAGCAAACTAGCGGGAGGGGAGGGCTACGAGCAGTACTTC. This sequence encodes CASKLAGGEGYEQYF.

V is TRBV30 and J is TRBJ2-6; 9 bases are a match to TRBD1. Germline CDR1 is GTSNPN and CDR2 is SVGIG (reference sequence). V was clipped by 0 bases and J by 0 bases; unmatched bases: 6. The CDR3 covers 18 residues. The CDR3 DNA sequence: TGTGCCTGGAGTGTACCTGGGACAGGGCTCTCTGGGGCCAACGTCCTGACTTTC. This gives the protein CAWSVPGTGLSGANVLTF.

The chain couples TRBV6-5 to TRBJ1-5, with D perhaps matching TRBD1 (6 bases). V was pared by 6 bases and J by 5 bases, with 14 bases between. Germline V lookup: CDR1 MNHEY, CDR2 SVGAGI. The CDR3 contains 14 residues. DNA of the CDR3: TGTGCCAGCAGCATACAGGGAGGGGATCAGCCCCAGCATTTT. It yields the protein CASSIQGGDQPQHF.

The chain links TRBV7-9 to TRBJ1-1; D gene ambiguous. The V gene lost 7 bases and the J gene lost 3 bases, with 15 bases spanning the gap. The length of the CDR3 is 14 residues. Germline V gene lookup returns CDR1 SEHNR and CDR2 FQNEAQ (reference sequence). The CDR3 loop is CASTQSKSYTEAFF. CDR3 nucleotide sequence: TGTGCCAGCACCCAAAGTAAGTCGTACACTGAAGCTTTCTTT.

This chain links TRBV30 with TRBJ1-1; maybe TRBD1 (5 bases). The CDR3 covers 14 residues. V lost 0 bases to trimming and J lost 8 bases, with 16 bases between them. Looked up from germline, CDR1 is GTSNPN and CDR2 is SVGIG (reference sequence). CDR3 nucleotides: TGTGCCTGGAGTGTACTCGGGACCAAGACAGAAGCTTTCTTT. Protein: CAWSVLGTKTEAFF. Full variable domain (outside the CDR3, taken from reference TRBV30 and TRBJ1-1): SQTIHQWPATLVQPVGSPLSLECTVEGTSNPNLYWYRQAAGRGLQLLFYSVGIGQISSEVPQNLSASRPQDRQFILSSKKLLLSDSGFYLCAWSVLGTKTEAFFGQGTRLTVV.

This sequence joins TRBV4-1 and TRBJ2-7; D possibly matches TRBD1 or TRBD2 (5 bases each). The CDR3 runs to 15 residues. Deletions cut 1 base from V and 2 bases from J, with 12 bases between. The V gene's germline CDR1 is MGHRA and CDR2 YSYEKL. For the CDR3, the DNA is TGCGCCAGCAGCCAAGGAGAGGGGTCTCCCTACGAGCAGTACTTC. It specifies CASSQGEGSPYEQYF.

The chain links TRBV11-2 to TRBJ2-1; D gene unclear. The CDR3 totals 15 residues. Germline CDR1 SGHAT, CDR2 FQNNGV. Trimming removed 1 base at V and 5 bases at J, with 12 bases between. CDR3 sequence reads: CASSLGPGVHNEQFF. CDR3 DNA sequence: TGTGCCAGCAGCTTAGGTCCTGGGGTCCACAATGAGCAGTTCTTC.

The chain recombines TRBV6-5 with TRBJ1-5; 8 nucleotides match TRBD1. The CDR3 has 13 amino acids. Germline trimming cut 8 bases from V and 6 bases from J; bases unmatched to any gene: 6. Germline lookup yields CDR1 MNHEY and CDR2 SVGAGI. CDR3 sequence: CASSGQGVQPQHF. The CDR3 nucleotides read TGTGCCAGCTCTGGACAGGGAGTTCAGCCCCAGCATTTT.